These T cell receptor beta chains were read from a single sample in a study of PD-1 blockade in classical Hodgkin lymphoma. The table came from immunoSEQ multiplex PCR; TCRdb's copy has only in-frame clones and leaves some out. The sample has roughly 96,000 clones, just over 90% seen once. Material: peripheral blood mononuclear cells (PBMCs), obtained before the fourth cycle of nivolumab. These receptors were taken from a human donor with classical Hodgkin lymphoma. Both conserved end residues are trimmed from each CDR3. The D gene is left open where the match is weak.

v_call	cdr3_length	j_call	d_call	cdr3_aa
TRBV6-5	13	TRBJ2-1	TRBD2	ASSRLASSYNEQF
TRBV5-1	11	TRBJ2-7	.	ASSLGGHYEQY
TRBV19	13	TRBJ2-5	.	ASSTSGVGQETQY
TRBV6-1	11	TRBJ2-7	.	ASRVGFGYEQY
TRBV28	12	TRBJ1-2	.	ASSSDGRRGGYT
TRBV11-2	14	TRBJ2-2	TRBD2	ASSPLAGGNTGELF
TRBV7-9	9	TRBJ2-3	.	ASSPTDTQY
TRBV27	19	TRBJ2-7	.	ASSLKPPRTRGGRSSYEQY
TRBV5-6	12	TRBJ2-7	.	ASSPVGQAYEQY
TRBV27	12	TRBJ1-5	.	ASARAGSNQPQH
TRBV2	12	TRBJ1-1	.	ASRRGTTKPEAF
TRBV10-3	16	TRBJ2-7	TRBD2	AISRRTSAGSDSYEQY
TRBV28	13	TRBJ2-3	.	ASKERRTSTDTQY
TRBV6-6	14	TRBJ2-1	TRBD2	ASSYITSGRRDEQF
TRBV30	11	TRBJ2-6	.	AWKLSGANVLT
TRBV6-5	12	TRBJ2-3	.	ASSYSTATDTQY
TRBV5-1	13	TRBJ1-3	.	ASSPESSSGNTIY
TRBV7-9	13	TRBJ1-1	.	ASMDGPAMNTEAF
TRBV19	13	TRBJ1-2	TRBD1	ASSYAGTGGRGYT
TRBV27	13	TRBJ2-7	TRBD1	ASSLSGQARSEQY
TRBV13	14	TRBJ2-2	.	ASSFDRTPSPGELF
TRBV29-1	10	TRBJ2-1	.	SVEGLVNEQF
TRBV5-1	14	TRBJ1-3	TRBD1	ASSSARGATGNTIY
TRBV28	10	TRBJ1-5	.	ASSDQGEPQH
TRBV18	13	TRBJ2-5	TRBD1	ASSPRTGGQETQY
TRBV4-1	11	TRBJ2-7	.	ASSQTGKYEQY
TRBV5-5	11	TRBJ2-7	.	ASSLVSQIEQY
TRBV7-2	13	TRBJ2-7	TRBD2	ASSLDGGSFNEQY
TRBV30	12	TRBJ1-5	.	AWSVGRAAQPQH
TRBV20-1	9	TRBJ1-2	TRBD1	SASVGSTGA
TRBV5-1	14	TRBJ2-3	.	ASSLDAKLSTDTQY
TRBV13	11	TRBJ1-6	.	ASSGSGGSPLH
TRBV2	15	TRBJ2-2	TRBD1	ASRGNRGISGTGELF
TRBV5-1	11	TRBJ2-2	.	ASSPGGPEELF
TRBV5-1	10	TRBJ2-1	.	ASSPLRDEQF
TRBV4-1	12	TRBJ2-1	.	ASSQNRNYNEQF
TRBV9	13	TRBJ1-1	TRBD1	ASSSLRGMNTEAF
TRBV30	14	TRBJ2-1	.	ALLKGWGVASREQF
TRBV6-5	13	TRBJ1-1	TRBD1	ASSSDTGVNTEAF
TRBV6-6	12	TRBJ1-2	.	ASSYRQIDYGYT
TRBV6-4	12	TRBJ1-1	TRBD1	ASRKGQMNTEAF
TRBV30	14	TRBJ1-4	TRBD1	AGDRDRGFGNEKLF
TRBV10-3	11	TRBJ1-2	TRBD1	AISEVTGGGYT
TRBV5-1	13	TRBJ1-3	.	ASSLEDRTGNTIY
TRBV2	13	TRBJ1-5	TRBD1	ASALGGQANQPQH
TRBV11-2	13	TRBJ2-2	.	ASSSGFVDTGELF
TRBV27	11	TRBJ1-1	.	ASSSGTNTEAF
TRBV9	11	TRBJ1-2	.	ASSPDRAYGYT
TRBV27	13	TRBJ1-2	TRBD1	ASSSYRGLDYGYT
TRBV6-1	16	TRBJ2-4	.	ASSEQGLGAVAKNIQY
TRBV5-1	13	TRBJ2-7	TRBD1	ASSSWTGSSYEQY
TRBV7-9	14	TRBJ2-5	.	ASSFPGSTQGETQY